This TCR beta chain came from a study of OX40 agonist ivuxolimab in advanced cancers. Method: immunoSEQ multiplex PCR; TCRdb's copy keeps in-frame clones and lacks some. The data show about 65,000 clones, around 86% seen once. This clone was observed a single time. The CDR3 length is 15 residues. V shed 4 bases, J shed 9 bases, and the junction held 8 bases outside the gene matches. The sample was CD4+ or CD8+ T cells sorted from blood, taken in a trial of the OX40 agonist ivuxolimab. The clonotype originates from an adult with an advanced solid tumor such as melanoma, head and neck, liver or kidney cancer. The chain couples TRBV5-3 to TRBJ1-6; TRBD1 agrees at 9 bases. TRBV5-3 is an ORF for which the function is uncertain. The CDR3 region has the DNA TGTGCCAGAAGCGGTCCGGGACAGGGCGGTTCACCCCTCCACTTT. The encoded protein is CARSGPGQGGSPLHF.